What follows are 15 T cell receptor beta chains derived from one specimen sequenced in a study of HIV-infected patients and healthy controls. Whole blood was used without fractionation, so all unsorted peripheral T cells were included. cDNA was made from about 480 ng RNA using alpha and beta constant primers. Alpha and beta chain libraries were made separately by chain-specific third strand synthesis with multiplexing indices. TCRdb re-called the 5' RACE reads with MiXCR, one entry per CDR3 protein. The data hold approximately 7,300 distinct CDR3 sequences, with around 8.3% observed a single time. The starting material was blood, obtained before antiretroviral therapy. The receptors shown here come from an adult with HIV infection.

This clonotype was observed a few times. The chain uses TRBV2 and TRBJ1-5; TRBD1 aligns across 8 bases. Germline V gene data show CDR1 as SNHLY and CDR2 as FYNNEI. Trimming took 9 bases from V and 0 from J; bases not matched to a gene: 7. This CDR3 has 15 amino acids. The CDR3: CASRTGWDSNQPQHF. The DNA of the CDR3 is TGTGCCAGTAGGACAGGGTGGGATAGCAATCAGCCCCAGCATTTT. The full variable domain, rest sourced from reference TRBV2 and TRBJ1-5, is EPEVTQTPSHQVTQMGQEVILRCVPISNHLYFYWYRQILGQKVEFLVSFYNNEISEKSEIFDDQFSVERPDGSNFTLKIRSTKLEDSAMYFCASRTGWDSNQPQHFGDGTRLSIL.

This clonotype has ten or more counts. The chain has TRBV6-6 and TRBJ2-7; 12 bases match TRBD2. The germline gives CDR1 MNHNY, CDR2 SVGAGI (reference sequence). The V and J ends lost 0 bases and 3 bases, in that order; junction bases with no gene match: 9. CDR3 length: 18 residues. The DNA of the CDR3 is TGTGCCAGCAGTTACTCCGGAGGAGGACTAGCGGGGCTCTACGAGCAGTACTTC. The encoded protein is CASSYSGGGLAGLYEQYF.

By share, this clonotype ranks as medium-sized. The rearrangement uses TRBV7-9 and TRBJ2-7; TRBD1 matches at 8 bases. The CDR3 totals 17 residues. Germline trimming cut 5 bases from V and 6 bases from J; bases unmatched to any gene: 18. From germline, CDR1 is SEHNR and CDR2 FQNEAQ (reference sequence). DNA for the CDR3: TGTGCCAGCAGCGGGACAGGAACAACACCTCGCCTAGGCGAGCAGTACTTC. Its protein product is CASSGTGTTPRLGEQYF.

This chain uses TRBV5-1 with TRBJ2-1; tentative D call: TRBD2 (5 bases). The CDR3 is 12 amino acids. V lost 4 bases, J lost 7 bases, and 9 bases lay in between. Germline lookup yields CDR1 SGHRS and CDR2 YFSETQ. The CDR3 reads CASSPTGNEQFF. The CDR3 DNA sequence: TGCGCCAGCAGCCCGACGGGGAATGAGCAGTTCTTC.

This clonotype showed up many times. The CDR3, as DNA: TGTGCCAGCAGCCCGCCCCCTCGGGCTACCGATGAGCAGTTCTTC. Translating it yields CASSPPPRATDEQFF. This chain uses TRBV5-5 with TRBJ2-1; D gene uncertain. Germline assignment: CDR1 SGHKS and CDR2 YYEKEE (reference sequence). V was pared by 4 bases and J by 8 bases, with 19 bases between. CDR3 length: 15 residues.

This clonotype has more than one count but fewer than ten. This chain connects TRBV28 to TRBJ1-2; the match to TRBD1 covers 8 bases. The V gene's germline CDR1 is MDHEN and CDR2 SYDVKM. V shed 6 bases, J shed 8 bases, and the junction held 8 bases outside the gene matches. CDR3 length equals 13 residues. The CDR3 is CASSIGQGRGYTF. The CDR3 nucleotides are TGTGCCAGCAGCATAGGACAGGGCAGGGGCTACACCTTC.

This clonotype was counted at least ten times. The gene calls are TRBV28 and TRBJ2-6; 7 bases line up with TRBD1. This CDR3 has 18 amino acids. Germline V lookup: CDR1 MDHEN, CDR2 SYDVKM. With 3 bases clipped from V and 1 base from J, the junction kept 9 bases outside the gene matches. CDR3 DNA: TGTGCCAGCAGTTTCCCGACAGGGTTTTATTCTGGGGCCAACGTCCTGACTTTC. Its translation is CASSFPTGFYSGANVLTF.

This clonotype was picked up many times. The V gene is TRBV4-3, the J gene TRBJ1-1; TRBD1 aligns across 12 bases. The V gene's germline CDR1 is LGHNA and CDR2 YSLEER. The CDR3 is made up of 20 amino acids. Trimming at V came to 0 bases and at J to 3 bases, leaving 14 bases not matched to a gene. This CDR3 is CASSQDFGRDRGPWDTEAFF. The CDR3 region has the DNA TGCGCCAGCAGCCAAGATTTTGGCCGGGACAGGGGGCCTTGGGACACTGAAGCTTTCTTT.

This clonotype ranks as medium-sized. The rearrangement joins TRBV6-5 to TRBJ1-2, with D unclear. The CDR3 loop spans 13 amino acids. Germline V CDR1 and CDR2: MNHEY, SVGAGI. Between the trimmed V and J ends, which lost 6 bases and 6 bases, there was a span of 14 bases. The CDR3 DNA reads as TGTGCCAGCAGCCAGAATAACATGAATGGCTACACCTTC. Its translation is CASSQNNMNGYTF.

By share of the sample, this clonotype is medium-sized. The chain has TRBV6-2 or TRBV6-3 and TRBJ2-6; D remains unclear. CDR1 and CDR2 (germline): MNHEY, SVGEGT. Trimming shortened V by 0 bases and J by 1 base, and 7 bases separated the two germline ends. The CDR3 sequence is 16 residues long. The CDR3 DNA follows: TGTGCCAGCAGTTACTCGGGTATATCTGGGGCCAACGTCCTGACTTTC. This translates into CASSYSGISGANVLTF.

V is TRBV5-6 and J is TRBJ2-7; tentatively, D is TRBD1 or TRBD2 (5 bases each). CDR1 and CDR2 (germline): SGHDT, YYEEEE. The CDR3 has 13 amino acids. V gave up 3 bases and J gave up 3 bases, with 10 bases separating them. CDR3 residues: CASSWLGGYEQYF. In DNA form, the CDR3 reads TGTGCCAGCAGCTGGCTTGGGGGCTACGAGCAGTACTTC.

The chain has TRBV12-3 or TRBV12-4 and TRBJ2-1; 8 bases agree with TRBD2. This CDR3 spans 16 amino acids. V lost 5 bases to trimming and J lost 2 bases; unmatched junction nucleotides: 8. The CDR3 DNA follows: TGTGCCAGCAGTAGAGGGGCGGGGGGAGCCTACAATGAGCAGTTCTTC. This translates into CASSRGAGGAYNEQFF.

This clonotype was picked up many times. V usage is TRBV12-3 or TRBV12-4 and J usage is TRBJ1-5; a weak D match, TRBD1 (6 bases). V lost 8 bases and J 7 bases, leaving 15 bases between the germline ends. CDR3 length: 13 residues. The CDR3 spells CASAQGRLQPQHF. The CDR3 DNA reads TGTGCCAGCGCTCAGGGGAGGTTGCAGCCCCAGCATTTT.

This clonotype is categorized as medium-sized (0.01 to 0.1%). V usage is TRBV5-1 and J usage is TRBJ2-7; D not certain. This CDR3 spans 11 amino acids. Germline lookup yields CDR1 SGHRS and CDR2 YFSETQ. V dropped 5 bases and J dropped 7 bases, with 10 bases sitting between them. The DNA for the CDR3 is TGCGCCAGCAGTAAAGGAAAGGAGCAGTACTTC. It is translated as CASSKGKEQYF.

This clonotype was counted ten times or more. The genes are TRBV4-3 and TRBJ1-6; D remains ambiguous. The V end lost 2 bases, the J end lost 12 bases, and 11 bases lay between the germline ends. The CDR3 is 13 residues long. Germline V lookup: CDR1 LGHNA, CDR2 YSLEER. The CDR3, as DNA: TGCGCCAGCAGCCAAACCCTAACTTTACCCCTCCACTTT. As protein: CASSQTLTLPLHF.